The text below deals with one TCR beta chain. These data are taken from a study of blood T cell repertoires in COVID-19. The method was immunoSEQ multiplex PCR; TCRdb's version includes in-frame clones alone and lacks a portion of them. The sample shows 50,000 to 65,000 clones, 85% of them seen only once. Sample: peripheral blood. The origin of this receptor is a human donor in a cohort sampled during active COVID-19.

CDR3 nucleotide sequence: TGTGCCAGCAGCTTAATAGCGGGGGCCCCCAGCACAGATACGCAGTATTTT. Its translation: CASSLIAGAPSTDTQYF. This sequence joins TRBV7-9 and TRBJ2-3, with 9 bases that match TRBD2. After removal of 2 bases from V and 0 bases from J, the junction contained 6 bases not matched to a gene. CDR1 is SEHNR, CDR2 FQNEAQ, per germline (reference sequence). The CDR3 runs 17 residues.